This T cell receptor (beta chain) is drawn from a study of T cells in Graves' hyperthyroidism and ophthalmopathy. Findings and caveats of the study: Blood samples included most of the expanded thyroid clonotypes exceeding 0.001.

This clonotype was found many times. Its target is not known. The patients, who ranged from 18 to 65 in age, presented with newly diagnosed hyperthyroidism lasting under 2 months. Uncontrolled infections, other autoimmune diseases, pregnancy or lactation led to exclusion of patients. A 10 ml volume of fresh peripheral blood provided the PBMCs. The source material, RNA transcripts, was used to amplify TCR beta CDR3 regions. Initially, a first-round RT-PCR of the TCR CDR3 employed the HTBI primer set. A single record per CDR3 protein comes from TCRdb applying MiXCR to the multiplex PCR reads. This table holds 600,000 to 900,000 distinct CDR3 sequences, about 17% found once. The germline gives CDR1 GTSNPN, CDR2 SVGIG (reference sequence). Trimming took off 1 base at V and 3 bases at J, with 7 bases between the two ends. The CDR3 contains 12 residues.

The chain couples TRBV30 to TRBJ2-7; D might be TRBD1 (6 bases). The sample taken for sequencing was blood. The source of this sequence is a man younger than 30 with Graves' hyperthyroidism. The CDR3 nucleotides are TGTGCCTGGAGTGAGACAGGCTACGAGCAGTACTTC. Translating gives CAWSETGYEQYF.